This entry describes one TCR beta chain. Its antigen is not known. Clones were read by immunoSEQ multiplex PCR, and TCRdb kept only the in-frame ones, dropping some. This sample yields 45,000 to 65,000 clones, of which about 81% are seen a single time; about 8.1% belongs to the top ten. These data belong to a study of a mutant IDH1 vaccine in newly diagnosed glioma. Looking at the study overall: Eight vaccine doses were administered to patients at weeks 1, 3, 5, 7, 11, 15, 19 and 23. Radiotherapy alone preceded vaccination by 4-6 weeks; alternatively, vaccination started with temozolomide cycles. The treated population exhibited a male proportion of roughly 62%, a female proportion of 37.5%, and a mean age of about 39 years.

Overall study results and limits: Induction of immune responses by the vaccine occurred in about 92% of patients.

Regarding time point: week 23, last vaccination. Topical imiquimod accompanied each vaccine dose, which consisted of 300 ug of mutant IDH1 20-mer peptide. The sequences come from PBMCs, collected from a glioma patient whose treatment included an IDH1 peptide vaccine. The sequence derives from a woman aged 40-49 years with glioma. Some clones in this sample may be carry-over from other donors' samples.

The CDR3 region is CASSLQAGGTEAFF. The CDR3 bases are TGTGCCAGCAGCTTACAGGCGGGGGGGACTGAAGCTTTCTTT. The chain recombines TRBV5-8 with TRBJ1-1; D perhaps matches TRBD1 (5 bases). Germline values: CDR1 SGHTS, CDR2 YDEGEE. V lost 2 bases, J lost 5 bases, and 13 bases lay in between. This CDR3 comprises 14 residues.